Here is one T cell receptor beta chain with its context. These data come from a study of blood T cell repertoires in COVID-19. The method was immunoSEQ multiplex PCR; TCRdb's version includes in-frame clones alone and lacks a portion of them. Among fewer than 250,000 clones, about 85% were seen once, and the ten largest hold 1.1%. The CDR3 contains 11 residues. The V and J ends lost 5 bases and 5 bases respectively, with 7 bases between them. Germline V lookup: CDR1 SGHRS, CDR2 YFSETQ. The rearrangement links TRBV5-1 to TRBJ2-5; D perhaps matches TRBD2 (5 bases). Sequencing input: peripheral blood. The clonotype comes from a man under 40 with acute or convalescent COVID-19. The chain's CDR3 is CASRLAETQYF. CDR3 nucleotides: TGCGCCAGCAGGCTAGCCGAGACCCAGTACTTC.